The entry that follows covers one T cell receptor beta chain sequence. Its antigen is unknown. One base away there is no much larger clone; base qualities are not given. From cysteine to phenylalanine, the CDR3 is 11 amino acids long. Only the CDR3 DNA stays, 33 bases, in frame from base 1. CDR1 is given as MNHEY and CDR2 as SVGAGI, both from the germline V gene. V is pruned by 7 bases and J by 9 bases, leaving 5 bases of the junction without a gene match. The immunoSEQ Assay, a bias-controlled multiplex PCR, was used to amplify TCRbeta CDR3 regions from genomic DNA. From the authors' description of their analysis: The number of nucleated cells in each sample was estimated from the amplification of reference gene primers within the assay. To quantify the absolute abundance of each unique TCRbeta CDR3 rearrangement, sequence reads were collapsed and filtered. For each sample, productive Simpson clonality was calculated as the square root of Simpson's diversity index across productive rearrangements. TCRdb holds this immuneACCESS table with in-frame rearrangements only. Some clones are missing; in checked studies, unresolved V genes explain under half, and the rest has no known cause. V and J calls and clone size are those listed in that table; D and trimming were worked out from the DNA. In all, the sample holds about 150,000 clones, and around 78% of those were seen once. The top ten clonotypes cover roughly 1.7% of the sample.

These data belong to a study of blood T cell repertoires in COVID-19 (dated by TCRdb to about 2020). For context, the study as a whole: Collaborator samples came from the United States, Italy and Spain and covered acute and convalescent phases of COVID-19. The material from the prospective study consisted of cDNA or gDNA derived from T cells, B-cell-depleted T cells, or PBMCs. Deeply sampled blood TCRbeta repertoires from subjects exposed to, actively infected with, or recovered from COVID-19 were included in the dataset. A freely available public database, intended as a resource for researchers studying the immune response to SARS-CoV-2, is where the repertoires were released. The samples were drawn from the first 160 participants of the ongoing ImmuneRACE study and from 1,254 subjects provided by 6 global collaborators. Nearly every sample came with metadata listing a de-identified subject ID, COVID-19 status, age in years and sex. Where available, HLA class I and class II types were obtained from metadata supplied by the sample provider rather than from assay-based typing.

The investigation overall reported the following: The amount of clinical and demographic metadata varied by source and participant and was provided uncurated.

Each collaborating institution followed its own protocols to collect whole blood in K2EDTA tubes. For TCRbeta analysis, collaborators shipped samples in one of three forms: frozen whole blood, isolated PBMCs, or DNA extracted from either of those sample types. Input material: peripheral blood. Recombination linked TRBV6-5 to TRBJ1-1; TRBD1 lines up with 7 middle nucleotides. The TCR comes from a man at least 80 years old with acute or convalescent COVID-19. In nucleotide form, the sequence is TGTGCCAGCACAGGGGGAGGTAAAGCTTTCTTT. This sequence encodes CASTGGGKAFF.